This T cell receptor beta chain was profiled in a study of blood T cell repertoires in COVID-19. The V and J ends lost 6 bases and 0 bases, in that order; junction bases with no gene match: 2. The CDR3 runs to 15 residues. CDR1 MNHEY and CDR2 SVGAGI come from the germline V gene. TCRdb keeps only in-frame clones here, not all; method: immunoSEQ multiplex PCR. In the table there are over 130,000 clones, 60% to 80% of which are singletons. This clone was observed a single time. The rearrangement joins TRBV6-5 to TRBJ1-6, with TRBD1 matching 7 bases. The sequence came from a woman in her 50s who had recovered from COVID-19. The sequencing sample was made of PBMCs or T cells enriched from blood (not recorded which). The CDR3 loop reads CASSRDSSYNSPLHF. In DNA form, the CDR3 reads TGTGCCAGCAGCCGGGACAGCTCCTATAATTCACCCCTCCACTTT.